The entry that follows covers one T cell receptor (beta chain) sequence. Its antigen is as yet unknown. The data belong to a study of cytomegalovirus exposure and HLA in healthy donors. In the study overall: There were some 380 genotyped donors. Of these, roughly 80% fell in the genetic ancestry cluster associated with self-reported Caucasian donors.

The germline V gene encodes CDR1 SNHLY and CDR2 FYNNEI. The trim removed 5 bases at V and 2 bases at J, leaving 7 bases unmatched. CDR3 size: 16 residues. Study conclusions and caveats: A further, later analysis showed that HLA-associated TCR beta chains (compared with equally common others) were more clonally expanded. A list of about 160 TCR beta chains associated with cytomegalovirus was given.

13 Jbeta primers and 60 Vbeta primers were used for the PCR. Only in-frame clones appear in the TCRdb table, and some are missing; sequencing was by immunoSEQ multiplex PCR. This sample has 75,000 to 90,000 clones, with 74% found just once. The specimen was PBMCs. The clonotype was recovered from a man between 25 and 39 years old in good health and CMV-seropositive. The J gene is TRBJ2-3, the V gene TRBV2; the match to TRBD2 covers 10 bases. The CDR3 DNA reads as TGTGCCAGCAGTCCCAGGACTAGCGGCCCCACAGATACGCAGTATTTT. Translation gives CASSPRTSGPTDTQYF.